A single sample gave rise to the 4 T cell receptor beta chains below, sequenced in a study of blood T cell repertoires in COVID-19. Measured with immunoSEQ multiplex PCR; TCRdb has only the in-frame clones, and not every one. The table has roughly 50,000 clones, approximately 88% seen once; the top ten hold about three fifths. What was sequenced was peripheral blood. These receptors all come from a man in his 70s with acute or convalescent COVID-19.

This sequence joins TRBV10-3 and TRBJ1-2; the match to TRBD1 covers 9 bases. After removal of 10 bases from V and 3 bases from J, the junction contained 9 bases not matched to a gene. The length of the CDR3 is 14 residues. Germline lookup yields CDR1 ENHRY and CDR2 SYGVKD. In DNA form, the CDR3 reads TGTGCCACAACAGGGAGGGACAGGGACTATGGCTACACCTTC. The encoded protein is CATTGRDRDYGYTF.

The chain uses TRBV12-3 or TRBV12-4 and TRBJ1-3, with D possibly TRBD1 on 6 matching bases. V gave up 5 bases and J gave up 11 bases, with 16 bases separating them. The CDR3 sequence is 13 residues long. CDR3 loop: CASSPTRDTSIYF. The CDR3 DNA sequence: TGTGCCAGCAGTCCTACCCGGGACACTTCCATATATTTT.

V is TRBV20-1 and J is TRBJ1-1; D not certain. The CDR3 is 10 amino acids. V lost 3 bases to trimming and J lost 9 bases, with 8 bases between them. Germline CDR1 DFQATT, CDR2 SNEGSKA (reference sequence). The CDR3 is CSASGEKAFF. CDR3 coding DNA: TGCAGTGCTAGTGGTGAGAAAGCTTTCTTT.

This clone has just a few counts. This chain uses TRBV3-1 (or the pseudogene TRBV3-2) with TRBJ2-4; tentatively, D is TRBD1 (5 bases). The CDR3 has 16 amino acids. Germline V lookup: CDR1 LGHDT, CDR2 YNNKEL (reference sequence). V lost 4 bases and J 0 bases, leaving 13 bases between the germline ends. The CDR3 coding sequence is TGTGCCAGCAGCCCTGACAGTAGTTTAGCCAAAAACATTCAGTACTTC. This codes for CASSPDSSLAKNIQYF.